This is a list of T cell receptor beta chains from one sample in a study of shared clonotypes between healthy human individuals. Measured with immunoSEQ multiplex PCR; TCRdb has only the in-frame clones, and not every one. Among about 700,000 clones listed, around 90% were seen once. Sequencing was performed on naive CD8+ T cells sorted from blood. The receptors were gathered from a man younger than 45 in good health. CDR3s include the opening cysteine and the closing phenylalanine or tryptophan. The order of the fields is CDR3 DNA, CDR3 protein, clone size, J gene, V gene, D gene. A D gene is named only where the DNA matches it firmly. Expanded clones get a size class; other rows say once, few or many, or leave the size out.

CDR3nt: TGTGCCAGCAGTGGACAGGGAAATGAGCAGTTCTTC
CDR3aa: CASSGQGNEQFF
abundance: NA
j_gene: TRBJ2-1
v_gene: TRBV27
d_gene: TRBD1

CDR3nt: TGTGCCAGTGGGCCTAGCGGGAAGTTCTTC
CDR3aa: CASGPSGKFF
abundance: NA
j_gene: TRBJ2-1
v_gene: TRBV9
d_gene: TRBD2

CDR3nt: TGTGCCAGCAGCCAACTAGCGGCCTCCTACGAGCAGTACTTC
CDR3aa: CASSQLAASYEQYF
abundance: NA
j_gene: TRBJ2-7
v_gene: TRBV27
d_gene: TRBD2

CDR3nt: TGCGCCAGCAGCCAAGGATGGGGGCTAGTCTACAACAATGAGCAGTTCTTC
CDR3aa: CASSQGWGLVYNNEQFF
abundance: NA
j_gene: TRBJ2-1
v_gene: TRBV4-3
d_gene: NA

CDR3nt: TGTGCCAGTAGTATGCCGGACAGCACTAATGAAAAACTGTTTTTT
CDR3aa: CASSMPDSTNEKLFF
abundance: NA
j_gene: TRBJ1-4
v_gene: TRBV19
d_gene: NA

CDR3nt: TGTGCCGCCGGGTCCTACAATGAGCAGTTCTTC
CDR3aa: CAAGSYNEQFF
abundance: NA
j_gene: TRBJ2-1
v_gene: TRBV27
d_gene: NA

CDR3nt: TGTGCCAGCAGTTTACCGAGGGGTGATACGCAGTATTTT
CDR3aa: CASSLPRGDTQYF
abundance: NA
j_gene: TRBJ2-3
v_gene: TRBV27
d_gene: NA

CDR3nt: TGTGCCAGCAGCTTAGACGCCGACAGACGACAAGAGACCCAGTACTTC
CDR3aa: CASSLDADRRQETQYF
abundance: NA
j_gene: TRBJ2-5
v_gene: TRBV11-2
d_gene: NA

CDR3nt: TGTGCCAGCAGCCCTATGGACCCACAATTTTACAATGAGCAGTTCTTC
CDR3aa: CASSPMDPQFYNEQFF
abundance: many
j_gene: TRBJ2-1
v_gene: TRBV5-4
d_gene: NA

CDR3nt: TGTGCCAGCAGTAAAGGGGTGAGCACAGATACGCAGTATTTT
CDR3aa: CASSKGVSTDTQYF
abundance: NA
j_gene: TRBJ2-3
v_gene: TRBV27
d_gene: NA

CDR3nt: TGTGCCAGCAACAGCCTGAATCAGCCCCAGCATTTT
CDR3aa: CASNSLNQPQHF
abundance: NA
j_gene: TRBJ1-5
v_gene: TRBV16
d_gene: NA

CDR3nt: TGTGCCAGCAGTTTATCCGCGGGAGAACGGAACAATGAGCAGTTCTTC
CDR3aa: CASSLSAGERNNEQFF
abundance: NA
j_gene: TRBJ2-1
v_gene: TRBV27
d_gene: TRBD2

CDR3nt: TGTGCCAGCAGCCTCACCGGGACAGGGGGCTACGAGCAGTACTTC
CDR3aa: CASSLTGTGGYEQYF
abundance: few
j_gene: TRBJ2-7
v_gene: TRBV5-4
d_gene: TRBD1

CDR3nt: TGCGCCAGCGCCGCTCCGTTCCGAGGCACAGATACGCAGTATTTT
CDR3aa: CASAAPFRGTDTQYF
abundance: NA
j_gene: TRBJ2-3
v_gene: TRBV10-2
d_gene: NA

CDR3nt: TGTGCCAGCTCGAGGGGGACTCAGTACAATGAGCAGTTCTTC
CDR3aa: CASSRGTQYNEQFF
abundance: NA
j_gene: TRBJ2-1
v_gene: TRBV27
d_gene: NA

CDR3nt: TGTGCCAGCAGCTCCCCTGGCTGGGAGACCCAGTACTTC
CDR3aa: CASSSPGWETQYF
abundance: NA
j_gene: TRBJ2-5
v_gene: TRBV28
d_gene: NA

CDR3nt: TGTGCCAGCAGCTTACCCCCGTCCGGAAACTCAGATACGCAGTATTTT
CDR3aa: CASSLPPSGNSDTQYF
abundance: NA
j_gene: TRBJ2-3
v_gene: TRBV7-9
d_gene: NA

CDR3nt: TGTGCCAGCAGCCATGGACTAGGGACTAGCGTTGAGCAGTTCTTC
CDR3aa: CASSHGLGTSVEQFF
abundance: NA
j_gene: TRBJ2-1
v_gene: TRBV14
d_gene: TRBD2

CDR3nt: TGTGCCAGCACCCCAGGGGTCATGAACACTGAAGCTTTCTTT
CDR3aa: CASTPGVMNTEAFF
abundance: NA
j_gene: TRBJ1-1
v_gene: TRBV27
d_gene: NA

CDR3nt: TGCGCCAGCAGGGCAGGGAACACCGGGGAGCTGTTTTTT
CDR3aa: CASRAGNTGELFF
abundance: NA
j_gene: TRBJ2-2
v_gene: TRBV10-1
d_gene: NA

CDR3nt: TGCGCCAGCGTCGTTGGGGCCAGCTCCTACAATGAGCAGTTCTTC
CDR3aa: CASVVGASSYNEQFF
abundance: NA
j_gene: TRBJ2-1
v_gene: TRBV10-2
d_gene: NA

CDR3nt: TGTGCCAGCAGCCCCCCCGTAGACGCAGATACGCAGTATTTT
CDR3aa: CASSPPVDADTQYF
abundance: once
j_gene: TRBJ2-3
v_gene: TRBV7-9
d_gene: NA

CDR3nt: TGTGCCAGCAGTCGGACAGGGGACAGCTATGGCTACACCTTC
CDR3aa: CASSRTGDSYGYTF
abundance: NA
j_gene: TRBJ1-2
v_gene: TRBV2
d_gene: TRBD1

CDR3nt: TGTGCCAGCGGCCCGGGTGGACCCCCCACAGATACGCAGTATTTT
CDR3aa: CASGPGGPPTDTQYF
abundance: NA
j_gene: TRBJ2-3
v_gene: TRBV7-6
d_gene: NA

CDR3nt: TGTGCCAGCAGTCTTCCTTCGGTGGACGGAATCGAAAAACTGTTTTTT
CDR3aa: CASSLPSVDGIEKLFF
abundance: NA
j_gene: TRBJ1-4
v_gene: TRBV28
d_gene: NA

CDR3nt: TGTGCCAGCAGGGGGACTAGCGGGAAAAGTGAGCAGTTCTTC
CDR3aa: CASRGTSGKSEQFF
abundance: NA
j_gene: TRBJ2-1
v_gene: TRBV7-9
d_gene: TRBD2

CDR3nt: TGTGCCAGCAGTTCCGCCTCGAGGGAGCAGTACTTC
CDR3aa: CASSSASREQYF
abundance: NA
j_gene: TRBJ2-7
v_gene: TRBV27
d_gene: NA

CDR3nt: TGTGCCAGCTCACCACGAGACAGGGGGCGGGATGGCTACACCTTC
CDR3aa: CASSPRDRGRDGYTF
abundance: NA
j_gene: TRBJ1-2
v_gene: TRBV18
d_gene: TRBD1

CDR3nt: TGTGCCTGGGCTCACGGGACTAGCGGAACAGATACGCAGTATTTT
CDR3aa: CAWAHGTSGTDTQYF
abundance: NA
j_gene: TRBJ2-3
v_gene: TRBV30
d_gene: TRBD2

CDR3nt: TGTGCCTGGAGTGGGGGTAACACTGAAGCTTTCTTT
CDR3aa: CAWSGGNTEAFF
abundance: NA
j_gene: TRBJ1-1
v_gene: TRBV30
d_gene: NA

CDR3nt: TGTGCCAGCAGCTTAGAATGGAGCTCCTACAATGAGCAGTTCTTC
CDR3aa: CASSLEWSSYNEQFF
abundance: NA
j_gene: TRBJ2-1
v_gene: TRBV11-2
d_gene: NA

CDR3nt: TGTGCCAGCAGTTCCCGGAGTACATGGATGGGGCAGTATTTT
CDR3aa: CASSSRSTWMGQYF
abundance: NA
j_gene: TRBJ2-3
v_gene: TRBV27
d_gene: NA

CDR3nt: TGCGCCAGCAGTGATTTGGTGACAGATACGCAGTATTTT
CDR3aa: CASSDLVTDTQYF
abundance: NA
j_gene: TRBJ2-3
v_gene: TRBV10-2
d_gene: NA

CDR3nt: TGTGCCAGCAGTTCCGGCCGAGGGACCGGGGAGCTGTTTTTT
CDR3aa: CASSSGRGTGELFF
abundance: once
j_gene: TRBJ2-2
v_gene: TRBV28
d_gene: NA

CDR3nt: TGTGCCAGCAGCTTAGCAGGGACTAGCGGGAGGTACGAGCAGTACTTC
CDR3aa: CASSLAGTSGRYEQYF
abundance: few
j_gene: TRBJ2-7
v_gene: TRBV7-9
d_gene: TRBD2

CDR3nt: TGCGCCAGTGCCGGGGCAGCCTACAATGAGCAGTTCTTC
CDR3aa: CASAGAAYNEQFF
abundance: NA
j_gene: TRBJ2-1
v_gene: TRBV4-1
d_gene: NA

CDR3nt: TGCGCCAGCAGCCAAGATCCCGGCGGGCTAGCAGACTACGAGCAGTACTTC
CDR3aa: CASSQDPGGLADYEQYF
abundance: NA
j_gene: TRBJ2-7
v_gene: TRBV4-1
d_gene: NA

CDR3nt: TGTGCCAGCAGCCCCCCCGGGGGCGGGCCAAGGGGTGATACGCAGTATTTT
CDR3aa: CASSPPGGGPRGDTQYF
abundance: NA
j_gene: TRBJ2-3
v_gene: TRBV5-6
d_gene: NA

CDR3nt: TGTGCCAGTAGAACAGTGAACACTGAAGCTTTCTTT
CDR3aa: CASRTVNTEAFF
abundance: NA
j_gene: TRBJ1-1
v_gene: TRBV19
d_gene: NA

CDR3nt: TGTGCCAGCAGCCTATATTCCCGGGACACGATCGAAGCTTTCTTT
CDR3aa: CASSLYSRDTIEAFF
abundance: NA
j_gene: TRBJ1-1
v_gene: TRBV7-8
d_gene: NA

CDR3nt: TGTGCCAGCAGCTTGGCCAAAAATGAGCAGTTCTTC
CDR3aa: CASSLAKNEQFF
abundance: NA
j_gene: TRBJ2-1
v_gene: TRBV5-6
d_gene: NA

CDR3nt: TGCGCCAGCAGCCAAGCAAGCAGGACCGGGGAGCTGTTTTTT
CDR3aa: CASSQASRTGELFF
abundance: NA
j_gene: TRBJ2-2
v_gene: TRBV4-1
d_gene: NA

CDR3nt: TGTGCCTGGACCGGGCGGACAACGGGGACATCTAACTATGGCTACACCTTC
CDR3aa: CAWTGRTTGTSNYGYTF
abundance: NA
j_gene: TRBJ1-2
v_gene: TRBV30
d_gene: NA

CDR3nt: TGTGCCAGCAGCTCCGGGACAGGAAACACTGAAGCTTTCTTT
CDR3aa: CASSSGTGNTEAFF
abundance: NA
j_gene: TRBJ1-1
v_gene: TRBV5-8
d_gene: TRBD1

CDR3nt: TGTGCCAGCAGCGACGGACAGGTGTTTGATGGCTACACCTTC
CDR3aa: CASSDGQVFDGYTF
abundance: NA
j_gene: TRBJ1-2
v_gene: TRBV7-6
d_gene: TRBD1

CDR3nt: TGTGCCAGCAGCCGAGGGGGGACAGGCCTCTACGAGCAGTACTTC
CDR3aa: CASSRGGTGLYEQYF
abundance: NA
j_gene: TRBJ2-7
v_gene: TRBV5-8
d_gene: TRBD1

CDR3nt: TGTGCCAGTAGTATATCCCCGGGGGACAATGAGCAGTTCTTC
CDR3aa: CASSISPGDNEQFF
abundance: NA
j_gene: TRBJ2-1
v_gene: TRBV19
d_gene: NA

CDR3nt: TGTGCCAGCAGCTTAGGGACAGGGGACTATGGCTACACCTTC
CDR3aa: CASSLGTGDYGYTF
abundance: NA
j_gene: TRBJ1-2
v_gene: TRBV7-9
d_gene: TRBD1

CDR3nt: TGTGCCAGCAGCTTACCACCGACTAGCGGGAAAAATACGCAGTATTTT
CDR3aa: CASSLPPTSGKNTQYF
abundance: NA
j_gene: TRBJ2-3
v_gene: TRBV7-2
d_gene: TRBD2

CDR3nt: TGCGCCAGCAGCCAAGCGGGGACAGCTGAAGCTTTCTTT
CDR3aa: CASSQAGTAEAFF
abundance: NA
j_gene: TRBJ1-1
v_gene: TRBV4-1
d_gene: TRBD1

CDR3nt: TGTGCCAGCAGTGTGGCGGGCCAGTGGGTTTGGGAGCAGTACTTC
CDR3aa: CASSVAGQWVWEQYF
abundance: NA
j_gene: TRBJ2-7
v_gene: TRBV21-1
d_gene: NA

CDR3nt: TGTGCCAGTAGCCAGACAGGGAGCTCCTACGAGCAGTACTTC
CDR3aa: CASSQTGSSYEQYF
abundance: few
j_gene: TRBJ2-7
v_gene: TRBV19
d_gene: TRBD1

CDR3nt: TGTGCCAGCAGCTTGGGGTTTACTGAAGCTTTCTTT
CDR3aa: CASSLGFTEAFF
abundance: NA
j_gene: TRBJ1-1
v_gene: TRBV7-9
d_gene: NA

CDR3nt: TGTGCCATCCGGCGGGAGGGCCCAGATACGCAGTATTTT
CDR3aa: CAIRREGPDTQYF
abundance: once
j_gene: TRBJ2-3
v_gene: TRBV10-3
d_gene: TRBD2

CDR3nt: TGTGCCAGCAGCGCGGGACTGATGAACACCGGGGAGCTGTTTTTT
CDR3aa: CASSAGLMNTGELFF
abundance: once
j_gene: TRBJ2-2
v_gene: TRBV9
d_gene: NA